The 9 T cell receptor beta chains listed next were all sequenced from one sample in a study of blood T cell repertoires in COVID-19. This table comes from immunoSEQ multiplex PCR, and its TCRdb copy is limited to in-frame clones, with some not included. Of hundreds of thousands of clones in the sample, around nine tenths are singletons; the top ten hold 6%. Material for sequencing was PBMCs or T cells enriched from blood (not recorded which). The receptors derive from a woman aged 40-49 years who had recovered from COVID-19.

This clone has only one observation. The chain combines TRBV28 with TRBJ1-4; 8 positions agree with TRBD1. V was pared by 1 base and J by 9 bases, with 4 bases of the junction left unmatched. The CDR3 has 14 residues. Germline loops: CDR1 MDHEN, CDR2 SYDVKM. Here the CDR3 DNA reads TGTGCCAGCAGTTTATCAGGGGGCGGGAAAAAACTGTTTTTT. Translated, it gives CASSLSGGGKKLFF.

The chain has TRBV7-9 and TRBJ2-7; the D is unclear. CDR1 SEHNR and CDR2 FQNEAQ come from the germline V gene (reference sequence). V shed 3 bases and J shed 1 base, with 10 bases lying between them. The CDR3 has 14 amino acids. In DNA form, the CDR3 reads TGTGCCAGCAGCTTTTCGAGGTCGTCCTACGAGCAGTACTTC. It specifies CASSFSRSSYEQYF.

The CDR3 DNA is TGTGCCAGCAGTTTTGCGATTGGTCAGCCCCAGCATTTT. Encoded protein: CASSFAIGQPQHF. V and J are TRBV12-3 or TRBV12-4 and TRBJ1-5, with no clear D. This CDR3 is 13 amino acids long. Between the trimmed V and J ends, which lost 3 bases and 6 bases, there was a span of 9 bases.

DNA of the CDR3: TGTGCCAGCTCACCAGGAACGGGTTCAGAGACCCAGTACTTC. It codes for CASSPGTGSETQYF. The chain is built from TRBV18 and TRBJ2-5; no definite D call. The CDR3 contains 14 residues. CDR1 KGHSH and CDR2 LQKENI come from the germline V gene. V was pared by 2 bases and J by 4 bases, with 11 bases between.

The V and J genes are TRBV4-2 and TRBJ1-2; weak D call: TRBD1 (5 bases). The V gene's germline CDR1 is LGHNA and CDR2 YNFKEQ. V lost 2 bases to trimming and J lost 2 bases, with 9 bases between them. The CDR3 loop spans 14 amino acids. The CDR3 region has the DNA TGTGCCAGCAGCCAACGCCAGGGAAACTATGGCTACACCTTC. It specifies CASSQRQGNYGYTF.

The V and J genes are TRBV7-3 and TRBJ2-3, with 13 bases that match TRBD2. The CDR3 has 18 amino acids. Looked up from germline, CDR1 is SGHTA and CDR2 is FQGTGA. Trimming at V came to 5 bases and at J to 5 bases, leaving 13 bases not matched to a gene. DNA of the CDR3: TGTGCCAGCAGCCCACCCGGTGGACTAGCGGGAGTATTAGATACGCAGTATTTT. Translated: CASSPPGGLAGVLDTQYF.

The chain has TRBV27 and TRBJ2-7; 11 nucleotides agree with TRBD2. Unmatched junction bases numbered 2, after V lost 2 bases and J lost 2 bases. From germline, CDR1 is MNHEY and CDR2 SMNVEV (reference sequence). CDR3 length: 15 residues. The CDR3: CASSLLSGRAYEQYF. DNA for the CDR3: TGTGCCAGCAGTTTACTTAGCGGGAGGGCCTACGAGCAGTACTTC.

This sequence joins TRBV20-1 and TRBJ1-6; 8 nucleotides match TRBD1. The CDR3 is 15 residues long. Trimming at V came to 3 bases and at J to 9 bases, leaving 10 bases not matched to a gene. Germline V CDR1 and CDR2: DFQATT, SNEGSKA (reference sequence). Here the CDR3 reads CSASPQGQGSSPLHF. The CDR3 DNA is TGCAGTGCTAGTCCTCAAGGACAGGGAAGTTCACCCCTCCACTTT.

This clone has only a few counts. The gene calls are TRBV4-3 and TRBJ2-1, with 8 bases fitting TRBD2. The V and J ends lost 0 bases and 8 bases, in that order; junction bases with no gene match: 9. The length of the CDR3 is 16 residues. Looked up from germline, CDR1 is LGHNA and CDR2 is YSLEER. In nucleotides, the CDR3 is TGCGCCAGCAGCCAAGATCGGGGGACTAGTGGGCATGAGCAGTTCTTC. Its translation: CASSQDRGTSGHEQFF.